Listed here are 18 T cell receptor beta chains from one sample, sequenced in a study of neurological immune-mediated disorders (dated by TCRdb to the late 2010s). Library creation used 5' RACE. Sequencing used an Illumina HiSeq 2500. The public reads were quality trimmed at Q25 with fastp and then assembled into clones with MiXCR by TCRdb, keeping productive beta chains. Rows matching on CDR3 protein sequence are summarized as one entry with the most common DNA and genes. Recorded for this sample are about 29,000 distinct CDR3 sequences; more than 10% of them occurred a single time. Almost 8% of the sample belongs to the ten largest clones. Sequenced sample: PBMCs. The receptors were sampled from a man between 60 and 75 years old in good health.

This clonotype was seen at least ten times. The V gene is TRBV12-3 or TRBV12-4, the J gene TRBJ2-7; TRBD1 aligns across 11 bases. Trimming removed 6 bases from V and 3 bases from J; junction bases left unmatched: 7. The CDR3 spans 15 residues. The CDR3 nucleotides are TGTGCCAGCAGGCTGACCGGGACAGGGGGCTACGAGCAGTACTTC. This sequence encodes CASRLTGTGGYEQYF.

This clonotype was detected ten times or more. The DNA of the CDR3 is TGCAGCGTTGAAGTGGAGGGCTACCTCTCCAATGAGCAGTTCTTC. Encoded protein: CSVEVEGYLSNEQFF. The chain employs TRBV29-1 and TRBJ2-1; tentatively, D is TRBD2 (6 bases). The CDR3 extends over 15 amino acids. V was trimmed by 1 base and J by 6 bases, leaving 16 bases between them. Germline CDR1 and CDR2: SQVTM and ANQGSEA.

This clonotype showed up many times. The genes are TRBV5-1 and TRBJ1-1; maybe TRBD1 (6 bases). The CDR3 has 13 amino acids. The V gene lost 7 bases and the J gene lost 4 bases, with 14 bases spanning the gap. Germline CDR1 reads SGHRS; CDR2 reads YFSETQ. In DNA form, the CDR3 reads TGCGCCAGCGGCGAAACAGGGAGCACTGAAGCTTTCTTT. Translating gives CASGETGSTEAFF.

The table lists this clonotype with many counts. This sequence joins TRBV3-2 and TRBJ1-5; the D call TRBD1 from the table was never checked on the DNA. TRBV3-2 is a listed pseudogene. This CDR3 is 18 amino acids long. The CDR3 sequence: CASSYHYGTPNSNQPQHF. CDR3 bases: TGTGCCAGCAGCTACCACTACGGGACACCGAACAGCAATCAGCCCCAGCATTTT.

The V call is TRBV20-1, the J call TRBJ2-3; D is possibly TRBD1 (5 bases). Germline V lookup: CDR1 DFQATT, CDR2 SNEGSKA (reference sequence). With 6 bases removed from V and 3 bases from J, the gap between germline ends came to 16 bases. The CDR3 sequence is 14 residues long. CDR3 DNA: TGCAGTGCAGAGACAGTGTGCCTGACAGATACGCAGTATTTT. Its translation is CSAETVCLTDTQYF.

This clonotype was seen repeatedly, ten times or more. The chain is built from TRBV6-1 and TRBJ2-7; 7 positions agree with TRBD2. V gave up 7 bases and J gave up 0 bases; unmatched junction bases: 3. This CDR3 contains 13 residues. Per the germline V gene, CDR1 is MNHNS and CDR2 is SASEGT. The CDR3 bases are TGTGCCAGCACTAGGGACTACTCCTACGAGCAGTACTTC. Residues: CASTRDYSYEQYF.

This clonotype was picked up many times. The CDR3 here is CASSLVLAGGIQETQYF. Written as DNA, the CDR3 is TGCGCCAGCAGCTTGGTTCTAGCGGGAGGAATACAAGAGACCCAGTACTTC. V is TRBV5-1 and J is TRBJ2-5; 11 bases fit TRBD2. J lost 2 bases, V lost 0 bases, and 6 bases had no gene match. There are 17 residues in the CDR3. Germline CDR1 is SGHRS and CDR2 is YFSETQ. The whole variable domain, remainder taken from reference TRBV5-1 and TRBJ2-5, is KAGVTQTPRYLIKTRGQQVTLSCSPISGHRSVSWYQQTPGQGLQFLFEYFSETQRNKGNFPGRFSGRQFSNSRSEMNVSTLELGDSALYLCASSLVLAGGIQETQYFGPGTRLLVL.

This clonotype came up many times. This chain uses TRBV6-2 or TRBV6-3 with TRBJ1-5; no clear D. The V and J ends lost 2 bases and 7 bases respectively, with 15 bases between them. The CDR3 covers 15 residues. Germline V gene sequence: CDR1 MNHEY, CDR2 SVGEGT. The CDR3 DNA sequence: TGTGCCAGCAGTTACGAGGGTGCGTTCAGGCAGCCCCAGCATTTT. Translation gives CASSYEGAFRQPQHF.

In its sample, this clonotype was seen many times. The chain has TRBV6-5 and TRBJ2-1; 7 positions match TRBD2. Germline V gives CDR1 MNHEY, CDR2 SVGAGI. CDR3 length equals 14 residues. DNA for the CDR3: TGTGTCACCTCTCGCAGCGGGGCTCGAAATGAGCAGTTCTTC. This encodes CVTSRSGARNEQFF.

In its sample, this clonotype ranks as medium-sized. The chain joins TRBV7-8 to TRBJ2-3, with D possibly being TRBD2 (5 bases). The germline V and J ends were trimmed by 3 bases and 6 bases, with 7 bases remaining between them. From germline, CDR1 is SGHVS and CDR2 FQNEAQ. The length of the CDR3 is 12 residues. The DNA for the CDR3 is TGTGCCAGCAGCTTGAGGGCGGATACGCAGTATTTT. Protein sequence: CASSLRADTQYF.

This clonotype has at least ten counts. The chain carries TRBV9 and TRBJ2-7; 10 nucleotides match TRBD2. In germline, CDR1 is SGDLS, CDR2 YYNGEE. The CDR3 consists of 15 residues. The J segment lost 5 bases and the V segment lost 1 base, leaving 6 bases of the junction unmatched. In DNA, the CDR3 is TGTGCCAGCAGCGTAAGGAGCGGGAGGGTCAACGAGCAGTACTTC. It codes for CASSVRSGRVNEQYF. Using reference TRBV9 and TRBJ2-7 for the parts outside the CDR3, the full variable domain is DSGVTQTPKHLITATGQRVTLRCSPRSGDLSVYWYQQSLDQGLQFLIQYYNGEERAKGNILERFSAQQFPDLHSELNLSSLELGDSALYFCASSVRSGRVNEQYFGPGTRLTVT.

Many counts were recorded for this clonotype. The chain has TRBV5-1 and TRBJ2-3, with 9 bases lining up with TRBD2. The CDR3 spans 16 residues. Per germline, CDR1 SGHRS and CDR2 YFSETQ. The trim removed 4 bases at V and 3 bases at J, leaving 9 bases unmatched. The CDR3 reads CASSPAGGGSTDTQYF. The CDR3 coding sequence is TGCGCCAGCAGCCCGGCGGGGGGGGGCTCTACAGATACGCAGTATTTT.

This clonotype was observed at least ten times. The chain has TRBV20-1 and TRBJ2-3, with TRBD2 identical over 7 bases. The V segment lost 5 bases and the J segment 0 bases; nucleotides outside the gene matches: 5. This CDR3 is built from 14 residues. The germline V gene has CDR1 DFQATT and CDR2 SNEGSKA (reference sequence). This chain's CDR3 is CSAGEAGSTDTQYF. In nucleotides, the CDR3 is TGCAGTGCTGGGGAAGCGGGGAGCACAGATACGCAGTATTTT.

This clonotype was seen many times. In DNA, the CDR3 is TGCAGTGCTAGAGTAGCGGGGCCTCCCTACGAGCAGTACTTC. This gives the protein CSARVAGPPYEQYF. The chain links TRBV20-1 to TRBJ2-7; 8 nucleotides align to TRBD2. This CDR3 region has 14 residues. J lost 2 bases, V lost 1 base, and 4 bases had no gene match. The germline V gene encodes CDR1 DFQATT and CDR2 SNEGSKA (reference sequence).

The table lists this clonotype with many counts. The genes are TRBV11-2 and TRBJ2-1; D possibly corresponds to TRBD2 (7 bases). Germline values: CDR1 SGHAT, CDR2 FQNNGV. V was pared by 5 bases and J by 6 bases, with 17 bases between. The CDR3 is 15 residues long. The CDR3 protein is CASSPEGEGGNEQFF. CDR3 sequence (DNA): TGTGCCAGCAGCCCAGAGGGGGAGGGAGGCAATGAGCAGTTCTTC. The complete variable domain, with remaining parts taken from reference TRBV11-2 and TRBJ2-1, reads EAGVAQSPRYKIIEKRQSVAFWCNPISGHATLYWYQQILGQGPKLLIQFQNNGVVDDSQLPKDRFSAERLKGVDSTLKIQPAKLEDSAVYLCASSPEGEGGNEQFFGPGTRLTVL.

As regards this clonotype: A junction end diverges from the germline sequence, so it may reflect a read error. This chain connects TRBV7-9 to TRBJ2-3, with D maybe TRBD1 (6 bases). The length of the CDR3 is 14 residues. CDR1 is SEHNR, CDR2 FQNEAQ, per germline (reference sequence). CDR3 loop: CTSSSRTDTDTQYF. In DNA form, the CDR3 reads TGTACCAGCAGCTCCCGGACAGACACAGATACGCAGTATTTT.

The chain couples TRBV10-3 to TRBJ2-7, with no clear D. V was clipped by 5 bases and J by 3 bases, with 14 bases between them. The germline CDR1 and CDR2 sequences are ENHRY and SYGVKD. The CDR3 runs 14 residues. CDR3 nucleotide sequence: TGTGCCATCAGTAGTGAAGTCTTGGGCTACGAGCAGTACTTC. Translating it yields CAISSEVLGYEQYF.

This clonotype showed up many times. This chain connects TRBV5-1 to TRBJ2-3, with 7 bases aligning to TRBD2. After removal of 1 base from V and 2 bases from J, the junction contained 7 bases not matched to a gene. From germline, CDR1 is SGHRS and CDR2 YFSETQ. The CDR3 has 16 residues. CDR3 loop: CASSLFASGFTDTQYF. For the CDR3, the DNA is TGCGCCAGCAGCTTGTTCGCTAGCGGATTCACAGATACGCAGTATTTT.